A selection of T cell receptor beta chains follows, all from one sample in a study of radiotherapy plus CTLA-4 blockade in lung cancer. Profiled with immunoSEQ multiplex PCR; TCRdb holds only in-frame clones, not every one. The sample carries about 53,000 clones, 70% to 90% recorded once. Sequencing used peripheral blood, obtained from a patient treated with radiotherapy plus ipilimumab. These receptors were collected from a human donor with non-small cell lung cancer whose response to radiotherapy plus ipilimumab could not be evaluated. Both conserved end residues are part of each CDR3. Not every row has a clone size; where given, it reads once, few, many or a size class.

v_gene | abundance | CDR3aa
TRBV6-6 | NA | CASSYTQTVSYGYTF
TRBV20-1 | few | CSATRDTQYF
TRBV6-5 | once | CASSYGETQYF
TRBV14 | NA | CASSQFRTGDFRETQYF
TRBV7-2 | NA | CASSSGLYSYNEQFF
TRBV29-1 | NA | CSVDERPYEQYF
TRBV6-1 | NA | CASRDSLSPEAFF
TRBV28 | NA | CASSLSQLGGVTYNEQFF
TRBV2 | NA | CASSEQGRAEAFF
TRBV7-2 | NA | CASSLGLNNEQFF
TRBV28 | NA | CASSLGARAGSYEQYF
TRBV6-5 | few | CASSRDRQETQYF
TRBV6-5 | NA | CASGRGQETQYF
TRBV7-3 | NA | CASSEGELSNQPQHF
TRBV11-2 | NA | CASSPNLVAGITSTDTQYF
TRBV7-9 | NA | CASSFLAGGPGYEQYF
TRBV6-5 | NA | CASSYSTENTEAFF
TRBV28 | NA | CASSLFSGSANYGYTF
TRBV5-1 | NA | CASSLESSTYEQYF
TRBV7-9 | NA | CASSLGGGSNQPQHF
TRBV18 | NA | CASSLKPTSGYNEQFF
TRBV7-3 | NA | CASSSRDTRNTGELFF
TRBV27 | few | CASSLLQEHTEAFF
TRBV6-6 | NA | CASSYVAGGDTQYF
TRBV7-2 | NA | CASSLLASGSGEQFF
TRBV7-2 | NA | CASSSTGTLLQETQYF
TRBV9 | once | CASSVGWGTYEQYF
TRBV9 | NA | CASSSAERYTF
TRBV19 | NA | CASSIYENYGYTF
TRBV7-9 | NA | CASSAWGGNEKLFF
TRBV4-3 | NA | CASSQVLAGVRTDTQYF
TRBV9 | NA | CASSPNIGTREEKLFF
TRBV19 | NA | CASSAGGGSYEQYF
TRBV6-5 | NA | CASSFSSGANVLTF
TRBV5-1 | NA | CASSLGQYNEQFF
TRBV4-3 | NA | CASSPTGLAGEEQYF
TRBV29-1 | NA | CSVEARDNYGYTF
TRBV7-2 | few | CASSAAAGGTYEQYF
TRBV11-2 | NA | CASSLSTEAFF
TRBV28 | NA | CASRQPGIEQYF
TRBV2 | once | CASEGREATNTGELFF
TRBV7-8 | NA | CASSARDRGTTEAFF
TRBV28 | NA | CASSLKAGVGTGELFF
TRBV28 | once | CASSFWGQGYEQYF
TRBV9 | NA | CASSVGGVGNTIYF
TRBV28 | NA | CASSLDRGLSLDGYTF
TRBV6-6 | NA | CASSFQGAGAEAFF
TRBV19 | NA | CASSIGLAEEDEQFF
TRBV19 | NA | CASSPQGKNTEAFF
TRBV28 | NA | CASSKTGAIQETQYF
TRBV5-5 | NA | CASSFFAGTYEQYF
TRBV5-4 | NA | CASSLPGTGDGYTF
TRBV27 | NA | CASSLRGPLNYGYTF
TRBV7-2 | NA | CASSLAGGGGYEQYF
TRBV6-6 | NA | CASSYGSGRASEQYF